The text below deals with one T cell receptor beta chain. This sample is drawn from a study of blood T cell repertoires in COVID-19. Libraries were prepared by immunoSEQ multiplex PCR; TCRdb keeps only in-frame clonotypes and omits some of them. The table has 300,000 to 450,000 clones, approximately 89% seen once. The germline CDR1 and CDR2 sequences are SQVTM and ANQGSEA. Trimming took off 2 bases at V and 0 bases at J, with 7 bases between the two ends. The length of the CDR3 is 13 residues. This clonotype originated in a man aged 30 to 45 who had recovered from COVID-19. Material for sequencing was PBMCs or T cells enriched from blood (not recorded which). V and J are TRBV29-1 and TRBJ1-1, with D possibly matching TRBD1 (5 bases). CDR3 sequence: CSVEKGMNTEAFF. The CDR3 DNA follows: TGCAGCGTTGAAAAGGGGATGAACACTGAAGCTTTCTTT.